This T cell receptor (beta chain) was documented in a study of cytomegalovirus exposure and HLA in healthy donors. The study's findings and limits: For most subjects, TCR beta sequences were reported to predict HLA-A and HLA-B alleles with accuracy.

Germline V gene lookup returns CDR1 LNHNV and CDR2 YYDKDF (reference sequence). Trimming cost V 11 bases and J 0 bases, with 14 bases left between them. This CDR3 comprises 13 residues. Concerning this clone: Its antigen is unknown. The sample holds other DNA sequences that translate to the same CDR3.

Use of 60 Vbeta and 13 Jbeta primers characterized the PCR. TCRdb's copy holds only in-frame clones and misses some; the assay was immunoSEQ multiplex PCR. The sample records about 130,000 clones, about 80% being singletons. Sample: PBMCs. The rearrangement joins TRBV15 to TRBJ2-7, with a possible D match to TRBD1 (6 bases). The receptor was derived from a man aged 35 to 55 in good health and CMV-seronegative. CDR3 bases: TGTGCCCCGAGAGGACAGAGCTCCTACGAGCAGTACTTC. It yields the protein CAPRGQSSYEQYF.